This T cell receptor beta chain was captured by sequencing in a study of read filtering for tumor transcriptome and immune sequencing (dated by TCRdb to 2018 to 2020). For context, the study as a whole: Of the patients in the cohort, around 17 were male and 14 to 15 were female, and their mean age was 65.9 years, with a range of 47 to 80. TCR-region mapped reads per sample ranged from about 4.05 to 10.27 million with IR-seq versus only roughly 75 to 1273 with RNA-seq. A main aim was a read-filtering strategy for immune repertoire data, specifically whether clonotypes supported by a single read should be removed. Using the same bone marrow samples, the study ran both targeted immune repertoire sequencing and bulk whole-transcriptome sequencing and then compared the TCR repertoires from each method. By revised international staging, roughly eight patients were R-ISS I, about 16 were R-ISS II and about seven were R-ISS III. After DNase treatment, whole-transcriptome libraries were prepared using the TruSeq RNA Access Library Prep Kit. General conclusions and limits of the study: The correlation between IR-seq and RNA-seq shared clonotype proportions rose when single-read clonotypes were removed. Single-read clonotypes made up roughly four fifths of clonotypes but approximately 3.5% of total reads in IR-seq, and over 65% of clonotypes and about 45% of reads in RNA-seq. Rather than purified T cells, the sorted CD138-negative fraction was a mixed bone marrow immune population. IR-seq captured clonotypes at much higher depth and more reliably than RNA-seq, and smaller IR-seq throughput sufficed to identify most shared clonotypes.

TCR libraries were built from 400 ng RNA with the Immunoverse kit, using molecular barcoded adaptors covering alpha/delta and beta/gamma chains. TCR library preparation used the same RNA that went into transcriptome sequencing. An Illumina HiSeq 4000 with 2 x 150 cycles was used to sequence the TCR libraries. In the paper's pipeline: Using MiXCR, which included quality filtering and error correction, TCR reads were aligned to human V, D, J and C references and then assembled into CDR3 clonotypes. Clonotype counts and gene usage diversity were analyzed with the tcR package in R. Raw mapping reads were checked after the RNA-seq reads had been mapped by STAR aligner version 2.5.3a onto the human GRCh37 genome. IR-seq fastq files were randomly downsampled with Seqtk 1.3 to test the effect of sequencing depth on detected clonotypes. TCRdb's own reprocessing of the public reads used fastp at Q25 and MiXCR and kept productive beta chains. Identical CDR3 proteins give one entry, which carries the most common genes and DNA. The V and J calls reflect TCRdb's pipeline rather than the authors' work. The sample table records 6,000 or so distinct CDR3 sequences; approximately 22% of these occur just once. Just under 25% of the sample is taken by the ten largest.

From the germline V gene, CDR1 is SGHDN and CDR2 is FVKESK. Inclusive of the bounding cysteine and phenylalanine, the CDR3 is 15 residues long. Only the CDR3 part of the read is kept: 45 bases, read in frame from the first base. Here V drops 8 bases and J drops 2 bases, and the junction holds 11 bases not matched to any gene. This clonotype was observed many times. There is no known antigen for this receptor. Base quality data are lacking; no much larger clone is found one base away. Every patient had bone marrow sampled at the time of active disease. Ficoll-Hypaque density gradient centrifugation was used to isolate the bone marrow mononuclear cells. CD138-negative cells were obtained by negative selection after labeling with CD138 magnetic microbeads on a MACS separator, removing myeloma plasma cells. Purity of the isolated cells was checked by flow cytometry on an Attune NxT using CD138 antibodies. Total RNA was extracted using TRIzol reagent and was quantified on a NanoDrop spectrophotometer. Paired RNA-seq and IR-seq were performed on the CD138-negative bone marrow sample of each patient.

The rearranged segments are TRBV14 and TRBJ2-7; TRBD2 agrees with 8 junctional bases. The sample taken for sequencing was a population of CD138-negative cells sorted from bone marrow. The cell subset or site label, as the study defines it: bone marrow mononuclear cells depleted of CD138+ plasma/myeloma cells by negative magnetic selection. This sequence was found in a donor at least 40 years old with multiple myeloma. At the DNA level, the sequence is TGTGCCAGCTCTCCCTCCCTCGGGAGGGCCTACGAGCAGTACTTC. Translation gives CASSPSLGRAYEQYF.